What follows are 5 T cell receptor beta chains derived from one specimen sequenced in a study of cytomegalovirus exposure and HLA in healthy donors. Amplification used 60 Vbeta primers and 13 Jbeta primers. Assay: immunoSEQ multiplex PCR; the TCRdb copy retains only in-frame clones and omits some. The data show over 50,000 clones, about 80% seen once. Sequencing was performed on PBMCs. Receptors were obtained from a middle-aged man in good health and CMV-seronegative.

Only a few counts were recorded for this clone. V gene TRBV5-6 combines with J gene TRBJ1-2, with D hard to call. CDR1 is SGHDT, CDR2 YYEEEE, per germline. V lost 2 bases to trimming and J lost 1 base, with 12 bases between them. There are 15 residues in the CDR3. CDR3 bases: TGTGCCAGCAGCTTTGGCAGTACCATTAACTATGGCTACACCTTC. Translated: CASSFGSTINYGYTF. The full variable domain, rest sourced from reference TRBV5-6 and TRBJ1-2, is DAGVTQSPTHLIKTRGQQVTLRCSPKSGHDTVSWYQQALGQGPQFIFQYYEEEERQRGNFPDRFSGHQFPNYSSELNVNALLLGDSALYLCASSFGSTINYGYTFGSGTRLTVV.

The rearrangement uses TRBV19 and TRBJ2-3; tentatively, D is TRBD2 (6 bases). Germline CDR1 reads LNHDA; CDR2 reads SQIVND (reference sequence). V lost 2 bases and J lost 1, with 10 bases in between. The CDR3 has 15 amino acids. In nucleotides, the CDR3 is TGTGCCAGTAGTATACGGGGCGGGGGCACAGATACGCAGTATTTT. Translation: CASSIRGGGTDTQYF.

This clone has more than one count but fewer than ten. The chain combines TRBV5-8 with TRBJ2-2; perhaps TRBD2 as D (5 bases). The CDR3 covers 15 residues. The V and J ends lost 1 base and 4 bases respectively, with 11 bases between them. The germline V gene encodes CDR1 SGHTS and CDR2 YDEGEE. CDR3 coding DNA: TGTGCCAGCAGCTTGTATGGTGCGGGCACCGGGGAGCTGTTTTTT. Translation gives CASSLYGAGTGELFF.

This sequence joins TRBV18 and TRBJ1-6, with D uncertain. This CDR3 spans 14 amino acids. V gave up 4 bases and J gave up 7 bases, with 11 bases separating them. Per germline, CDR1 KGHSH and CDR2 LQKENI. The CDR3 nucleotides read TGTGCCAGCTCACGCCTCCCCACAAATTCACCCCTCCACTTT. Residues: CASSRLPTNSPLHF. Supplemented by reference TRBV18 and TRBJ1-6, the full variable domain reads NAGVMQNPRHLVRRRGQEARLRCSPMKGHSHVYWYRQLPEEGLKFMVYLQKENIIDESGMPKERFSAEFPKEGPSILRIQQVVRGDSAAYFCASSRLPTNSPLHFGNGTRLTVT.

The CDR3 protein is CASSPHSPNTGELFF. Here the CDR3 DNA reads TGTGCCAGCAGCCCCCATTCCCCGAACACCGGGGAGCTGTTTTTT. V gene TRBV11-3 combines with J gene TRBJ2-2; D is undetermined. Trimming left V 5 bases short and J 0 bases short, with 10 bases between. CDR1 is SGHNT and CDR2 is YENEEA in the germline V gene. CDR3 length equals 15 residues.